A selection of T cell receptor beta chains follows, all from one sample in a study of PD-L1 blockade in urothelial cancer. Here immunoSEQ multiplex PCR was the method, and the copy in TCRdb shows in-frame clones only, minus some. This sample has around 60,000 clones, with roughly 79% found just once. Specimen: PBMCs, collected around atezolizumab (anti-PD-L1) treatment. Receptors originate from a man aged 65-85 years with urothelial cancer. The CDR3 runs from the conserved cysteine through the conserved F or W. Each record gives: D gene, V gene, J gene, clone size, CDR3 protein, CDR3 DNA. The D gene is left open where the match is weak. Some rows have no size entry. The others give once, few or many, or a class for an expanded clone.

>-|TRBV28|TRBJ2-3|-
CASSKRSTTDTQYF
TGTGCCAGCAGTAAGCGGAGTACCACAGATACGCAGTATTTT
>TRBD2|TRBV4-1|TRBJ2-1|-
CASSQGTSGYNEQFF
TGCGCCAGCAGCCAAGGGACTAGCGGGTACAATGAGCAGTTCTTC
>-|TRBV7-8|TRBJ2-1|-
CASILPGSSVSGEQFF
TGTGCCAGCATCCTCCCGGGGAGTTCGGTATCCGGTGAGCAGTTCTTC
>-|TRBV4-1|TRBJ1-5|-
CASSPGAAVSNQPQHF
TGCGCCAGCAGTCCAGGGGCCGCTGTATCCAATCAGCCCCAGCATTTT
>-|TRBV10-1|TRBJ1-3|-
CASSDGQHSGNTIYF
TGCGCCAGCAGTGACGGACAGCACTCTGGAAACACCATATATTTT
>TRBD1|TRBV28|TRBJ1-5|-
CASRRGDRGNQPQHF
TGTGCCAGCAGGAGAGGGGACAGGGGCAATCAGCCCCAGCATTTT
>TRBD1|TRBV5-4|TRBJ2-1|-
CASSLGTDNYNEQFF
TGTGCCAGCAGCCTCGGGACAGACAACTACAATGAGCAGTTCTTC
>-|TRBV30|TRBJ2-1|-
CAWRFYGTGYNEQFF
TGTGCCTGGAGATTCTATGGGACTGGATACAATGAGCAGTTCTTC
>TRBD2|TRBV28|TRBJ2-2|-
CASSLLAGDNTGELFF
TGTGCCAGCAGTTTACTAGCGGGAGACAACACCGGGGAGCTGTTTTTT
>TRBD1|TRBV7-2|TRBJ2-5|-
CASSRDSQTQYF
TGTGCCAGCAGCCGGGACAGCCAGACCCAGTACTTC
>-|TRBV11-2|TRBJ1-2|-
CASSLEGGGYTF
TGTGCCAGCAGCTTAGAAGGGGGTGGCTACACCTTC
>TRBD1|TRBV7-2|TRBJ1-5|many
CASSRGTGERQPQHF
TGTGCCAGCAGCCGCGGGACAGGGGAAAGGCAGCCCCAGCATTTT
>TRBD2|TRBV11-2|TRBJ2-2|-
CASSFPSGQNTGELFF
TGTGCCAGCAGCTTCCCTAGCGGGCAGAACACCGGGGAGCTGTTTTTT
>-|TRBV5-6|TRBJ1-4|-
CASSLGQGWEKLFF
TGTGCCAGCAGCTTGGGGCAGGGTTGGGAAAAACTGTTTTTT
>-|TRBV6-1|TRBJ2-5|-
CASSDTRGGWTQYF
TGTGCCAGCAGTGACACGAGGGGAGGTTGGACCCAGTACTTC
>TRBD1|TRBV6-1|TRBJ1-5|few
CASRRDRGINQPQHF
TGTGCCAGCAGGCGGGACAGGGGTATCAATCAGCCCCAGCATTTT
>-|TRBV4-1|TRBJ2-7|-
CASSSIGSNYEQYF
TGCGCCAGCAGCTCTATCGGGTCTAACTACGAGCAGTACTTC
>-|TRBV5-1|TRBJ2-2|-
CASSLATGPGELFF
TGCGCCAGCAGCTTGGCCACAGGGCCCGGGGAGCTGTTTTTT
>-|TRBV6-6|TRBJ1-3|-
CASTWGTNSGNTIYF
TGTGCCAGCACCTGGGGGACAAACTCTGGAAACACCATATATTTT
>TRBD2|TRBV2|TRBJ2-5|-
CASSGTSAQETQYF
TGTGCCAGCAGTGGGACTAGCGCCCAAGAGACCCAGTACTTC
>TRBD1|TRBV6-6|TRBJ1-2|once
CASSSGQGGFYGYTF
TGTGCCAGCAGTTCTGGACAGGGGGGCTTCTATGGCTACACCTTC
>-|TRBV19|TRBJ1-5|-
CASSVGQSLNQPQHF
TGTGCCAGTAGTGTTGGACAGTCTCTCAATCAGCCCCAGCATTTT
>TRBD1|TRBV19|TRBJ2-2|-
CASSIGHGGQVTGELFF
TGTGCCAGTAGTATAGGGCACGGGGGACAGGTAACCGGGGAGCTGTTTTTT
>TRBD1|TRBV4-1|TRBJ2-7|-
CASSQDYGTGFIKRQYF
TGCGCCAGCAGCCAAGATTATGGGACAGGTTTCATCAAGCGGCAGTACTTC
>TRBD1|TRBV6-1|TRBJ1-5|-
CASSTDRGLGPQHF
TGTGCCAGCAGCACGGACAGGGGGCTTGGGCCCCAGCATTTT
>TRBD2|TRBV2|TRBJ2-3|-
CASSESSGGDTDTQYF
TGTGCCAGCAGTGAAAGTAGCGGGGGTGACACAGATACGCAGTATTTT
>-|TRBV11-2|TRBJ1-1|-
CASSLGANTEAFF
TGTGCCAGCAGCTTAGGGGCAAACACTGAAGCTTTCTTT
>-|TRBV11-2|TRBJ2-1|-
CASSRRGVGGPYNEQFF
TGTGCCAGCAGCCGCCGCGGCGTGGGCGGGCCCTACAATGAGCAGTTCTTC
>TRBD1|TRBV6-5|TRBJ2-7|-
CASSTDRGGEQYF
TGTGCCAGCAGCACGGACAGGGGTGGGGAGCAGTACTTC
>-|TRBV28|TRBJ2-2|-
CASTSRQALTGELFF
TGTGCCAGCACCTCAAGACAGGCGCTAACCGGGGAGCTGTTTTTT
>-|TRBV9|TRBJ2-5|-
CASSGTRGETQYF
TGTGCCAGCAGCGGGACGCGAGGGGAGACCCAGTACTTC
>-|TRBV15|TRBJ1-4|-
CATSRGGGGGYEKLFF
TGTGCCACCAGCAGAGGTGGAGGGGGGGGTTATGAAAAACTGTTTTTT
>-|TRBV11-3|TRBJ1-1|once
CASSLSGSDTEAFF
TGTGCCAGCAGCTTATCGGGGTCCGACACTGAAGCTTTCTTT
>-|TRBV29-1|TRBJ1-3|-
CSVEGGSPSGNTIYF
TGCAGCGTTGAAGGGGGCTCACCCTCTGGAAACACCATATATTTT
>TRBD2|TRBV5-1|TRBJ2-1|-
CASSYVAGGAYNEQFF
TGCGCCAGCAGCTATGTAGCGGGAGGGGCCTACAATGAGCAGTTCTTC
>TRBD1|TRBV18|TRBJ2-5|-
CASSVTGASRETQYF
TGTGCCAGCTCCGTGACAGGGGCCAGCAGAGAGACCCAGTACTTC
>-|TRBV11-2|TRBJ2-1|-
CASSLEGGAPFQAIVF
TGTGCCAGCAGCTTAGAAGGCGGGGCCCCCTTTCAAGCCATAGTCTTC